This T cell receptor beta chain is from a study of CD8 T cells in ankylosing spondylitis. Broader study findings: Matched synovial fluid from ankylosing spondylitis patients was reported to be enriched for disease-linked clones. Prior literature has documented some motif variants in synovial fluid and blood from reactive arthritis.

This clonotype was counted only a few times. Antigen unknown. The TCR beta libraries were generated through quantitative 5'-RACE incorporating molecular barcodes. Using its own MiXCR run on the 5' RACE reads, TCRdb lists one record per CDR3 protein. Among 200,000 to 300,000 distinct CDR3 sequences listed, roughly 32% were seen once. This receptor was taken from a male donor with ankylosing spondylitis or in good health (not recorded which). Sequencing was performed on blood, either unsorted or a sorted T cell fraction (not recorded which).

Here the CDR3 reads CSAGQASSYEQYF. For the CDR3, the DNA is TGCAGTGCGGGACAGGCGAGCTCCTACGAGCAGTACTTC. The J gene is TRBJ2-7, the V gene TRBV20-1; 8 bases line up with TRBD1. The CDR3 extends over 13 amino acids. V shed 6 bases and J 0 bases; nucleotides not matched to a gene: 4. Germline CDR1 is DFQATT and CDR2 is SNEGSKA (reference sequence).